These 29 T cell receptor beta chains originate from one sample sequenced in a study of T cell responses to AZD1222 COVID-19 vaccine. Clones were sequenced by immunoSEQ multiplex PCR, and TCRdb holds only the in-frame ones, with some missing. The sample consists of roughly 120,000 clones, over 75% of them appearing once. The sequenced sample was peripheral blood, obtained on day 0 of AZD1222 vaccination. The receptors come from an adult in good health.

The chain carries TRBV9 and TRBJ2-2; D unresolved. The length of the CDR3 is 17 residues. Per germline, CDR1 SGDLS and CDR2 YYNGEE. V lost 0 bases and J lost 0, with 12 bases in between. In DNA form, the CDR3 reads TGTGCCAGCAGCGTAGCTAGAAGTAGCCCGAACACCGGGGAGCTGTTTTTT. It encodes CASSVARSSPNTGELFF.

The CDR3 DNA sequence: TGTGCCAGCGGACGGGGACAGAACTACGAGCAGTACTTC. Its translation: CASGRGQNYEQYF. The chain has TRBV11-2 and TRBJ2-7; 7 nucleotides line up with TRBD1. Germline V gives CDR1 SGHAT, CDR2 FQNNGV. The CDR3 loop spans 13 amino acids. Trimming removed 8 bases from V and 3 bases from J; junction bases left unmatched: 7.

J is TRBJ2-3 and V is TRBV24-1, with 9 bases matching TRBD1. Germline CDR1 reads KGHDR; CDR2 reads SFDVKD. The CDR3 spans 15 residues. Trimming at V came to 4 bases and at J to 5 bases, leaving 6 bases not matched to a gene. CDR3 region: CATSDRTGVRDTQYF. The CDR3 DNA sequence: TGTGCCACCAGTGACCGGACAGGGGTTAGAGATACGCAGTATTTT.

CDR3: CSASLQGWGQYF. The CDR3 coding sequence is TGCAGTGCTAGTCTTCAGGGCTGGGGGCAGTACTTC. The chain recombines TRBV20-1 with TRBJ2-7; D may be TRBD1 (5 bases). The length of the CDR3 is 12 residues. From germline, CDR1 is DFQATT and CDR2 SNEGSKA (reference sequence). Trimming removed 3 bases at V and 9 bases at J, with 15 bases between.

The DNA of the CDR3 is TGTGCCAGCAGTGAAACAGGGACCGAAGCTTTCTTT. The encoded protein is CASSETGTEAFF. The rearrangement uses TRBV28 and TRBJ1-1; D perhaps matches TRBD1 (6 bases). With 5 bases removed from V and 8 bases from J, the gap between germline ends came to 12 bases. CDR1 MDHEN and CDR2 SYDVKM come from the germline V gene. CDR3 size: 12 residues.

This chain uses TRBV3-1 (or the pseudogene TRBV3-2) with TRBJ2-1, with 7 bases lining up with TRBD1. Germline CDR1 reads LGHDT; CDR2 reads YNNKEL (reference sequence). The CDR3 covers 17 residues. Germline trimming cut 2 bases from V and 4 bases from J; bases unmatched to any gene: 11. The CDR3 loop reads CASSQPDRDRLYNEQFF. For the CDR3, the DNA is TGTGCCAGCAGCCAACCAGATCGGGACAGACTATACAATGAGCAGTTCTTC.

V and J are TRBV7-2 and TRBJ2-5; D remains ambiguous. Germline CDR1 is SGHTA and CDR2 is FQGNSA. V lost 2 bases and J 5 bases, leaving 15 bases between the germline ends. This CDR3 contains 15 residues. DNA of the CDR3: TGTGCCAGCAGCTTAAGGGTGGGCAGTGGGGAGACCCAGTACTTC. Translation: CASSLRVGSGETQYF.

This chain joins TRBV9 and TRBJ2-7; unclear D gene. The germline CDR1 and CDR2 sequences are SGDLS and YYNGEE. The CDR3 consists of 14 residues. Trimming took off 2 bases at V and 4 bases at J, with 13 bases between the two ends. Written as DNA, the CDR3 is TGTGCCAGCAGCGTGCACAGCAAGACATACGAGCAGTACTTC. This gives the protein CASSVHSKTYEQYF.

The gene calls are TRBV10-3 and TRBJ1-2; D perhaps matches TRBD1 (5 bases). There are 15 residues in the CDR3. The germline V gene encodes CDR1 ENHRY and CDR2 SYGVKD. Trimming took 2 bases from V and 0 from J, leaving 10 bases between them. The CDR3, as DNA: TGTGCCATCAGTGAGCCCCAGGGACCTAACTATGGCTACACCTTC. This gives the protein CAISEPQGPNYGYTF.

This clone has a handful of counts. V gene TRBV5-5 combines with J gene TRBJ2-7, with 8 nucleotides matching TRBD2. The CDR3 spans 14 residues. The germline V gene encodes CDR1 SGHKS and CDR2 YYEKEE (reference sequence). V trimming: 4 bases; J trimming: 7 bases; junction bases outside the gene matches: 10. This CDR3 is CASSRPLADGEQYF. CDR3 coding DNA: TGTGCCAGCAGCCGGCCACTAGCGGACGGGGAGCAGTACTTC.

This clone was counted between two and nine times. The CDR3, as DNA: TGTGCCAGCAACCACAGGGGTAGGGCCTACGAGCAGTACTTC. Translated: CASNHRGRAYEQYF. The V gene is TRBV5-8, the J gene TRBJ2-7; 7 positions agree with TRBD1. The CDR3 covers 14 residues. V shed 6 bases and J 2 bases; nucleotides not matched to a gene: 8. Germline V CDR1 and CDR2: SGHTS, YDEGEE.

The CDR3 DNA is TGTGCCAGCAGCTCCCCCCCTAGGCAGGGGGCGGGTAATGAGCAGTTCTTC. Its protein is CASSSPPRQGAGNEQFF. The rearrangement joins TRBV7-9 to TRBJ2-1; 8 bases map to TRBD1. V lost 4 bases and J lost 7; bases outside the gene matches: 15. The CDR3 sequence is 17 residues long. Germline CDR1 and CDR2: SEHNR and FQNEAQ (reference sequence).

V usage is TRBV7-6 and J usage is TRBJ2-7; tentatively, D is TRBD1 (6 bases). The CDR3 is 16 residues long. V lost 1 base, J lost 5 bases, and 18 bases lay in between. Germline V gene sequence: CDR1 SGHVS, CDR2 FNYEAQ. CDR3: CASSLGGQGRFNEQYF. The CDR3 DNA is TGTGCCAGCAGCTTAGGGGGACAAGGCCGCTTTAACGAGCAGTACTTC.

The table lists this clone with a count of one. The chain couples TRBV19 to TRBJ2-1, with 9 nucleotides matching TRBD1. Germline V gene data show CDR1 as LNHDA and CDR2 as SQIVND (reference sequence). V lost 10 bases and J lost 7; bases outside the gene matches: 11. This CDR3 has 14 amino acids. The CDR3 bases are TGTGCCACACAGATAGACAGGGGGTTTAATGAGCAGTTCTTC. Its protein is CATQIDRGFNEQFF.

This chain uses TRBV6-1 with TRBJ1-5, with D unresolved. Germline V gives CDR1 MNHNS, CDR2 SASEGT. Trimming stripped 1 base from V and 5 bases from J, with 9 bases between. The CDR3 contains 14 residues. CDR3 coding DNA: TGTGCCAGCAGTGAAGACAGCTCTGATCAGCCCCAGCATTTT. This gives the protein CASSEDSSDQPQHF.

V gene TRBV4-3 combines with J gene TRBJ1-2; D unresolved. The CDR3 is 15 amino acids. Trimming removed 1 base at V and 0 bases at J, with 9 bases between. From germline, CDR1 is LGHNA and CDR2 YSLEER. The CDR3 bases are TGCGCCAGCAGCCAAGTACCAGGTACTAACTATGGCTACACCTTC. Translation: CASSQVPGTNYGYTF.

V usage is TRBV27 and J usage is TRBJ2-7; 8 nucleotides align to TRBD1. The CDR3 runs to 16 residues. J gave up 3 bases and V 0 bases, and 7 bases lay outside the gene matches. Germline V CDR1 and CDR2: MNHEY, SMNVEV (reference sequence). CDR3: CASSLSGQGIVYEQYF. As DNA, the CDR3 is TGTGCCAGCAGTTTATCCGGACAGGGTATCGTCTACGAGCAGTACTTC.

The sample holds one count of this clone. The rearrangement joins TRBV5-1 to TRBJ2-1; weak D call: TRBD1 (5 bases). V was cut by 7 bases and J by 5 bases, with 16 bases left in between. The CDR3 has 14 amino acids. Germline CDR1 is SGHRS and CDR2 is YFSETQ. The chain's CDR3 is CASDRGPPNNEQFF. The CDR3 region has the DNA TGCGCCAGCGACAGAGGCCCTCCGAACAATGAGCAGTTCTTC.

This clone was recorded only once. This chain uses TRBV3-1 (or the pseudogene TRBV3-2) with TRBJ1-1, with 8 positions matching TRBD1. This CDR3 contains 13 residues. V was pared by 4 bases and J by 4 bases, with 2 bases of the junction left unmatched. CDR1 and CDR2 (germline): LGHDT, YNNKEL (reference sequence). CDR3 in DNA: TGTGCCAGCAGCCGCGACAGGGGCACTGAAGCTTTCTTT. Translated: CASSRDRGTEAFF.

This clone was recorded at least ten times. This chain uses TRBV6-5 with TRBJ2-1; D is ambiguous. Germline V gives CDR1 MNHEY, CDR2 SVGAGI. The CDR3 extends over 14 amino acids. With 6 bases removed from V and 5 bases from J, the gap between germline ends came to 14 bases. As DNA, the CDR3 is TGTGCCAGCAGGATTCCGGGCAGTAACAATGAGCAGTTCTTC. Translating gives CASRIPGSNNEQFF.

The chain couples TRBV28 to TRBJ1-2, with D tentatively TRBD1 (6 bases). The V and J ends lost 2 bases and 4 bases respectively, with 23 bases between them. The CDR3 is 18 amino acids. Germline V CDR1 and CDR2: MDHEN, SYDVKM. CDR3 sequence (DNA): TGTGCCAGCAGTTTAGGGCAGGGGATTGGGTCCGGGTCCTATGGCTACACCTTC. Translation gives CASSLGQGIGSGSYGYTF.

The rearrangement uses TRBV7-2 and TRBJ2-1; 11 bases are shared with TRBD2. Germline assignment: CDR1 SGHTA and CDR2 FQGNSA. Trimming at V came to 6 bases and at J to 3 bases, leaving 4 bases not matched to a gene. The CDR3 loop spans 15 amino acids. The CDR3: CASSRLAGNYNEQFF. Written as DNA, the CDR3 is TGTGCCAGCAGTCGACTAGCGGGGAACTACAATGAGCAGTTCTTC.

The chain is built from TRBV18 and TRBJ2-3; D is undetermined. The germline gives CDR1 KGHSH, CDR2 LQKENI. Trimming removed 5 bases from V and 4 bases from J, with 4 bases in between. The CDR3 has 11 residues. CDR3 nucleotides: TGTGCCAGCTCAATGTCAGATACGCAGTATTTT. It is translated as CASSMSDTQYF.

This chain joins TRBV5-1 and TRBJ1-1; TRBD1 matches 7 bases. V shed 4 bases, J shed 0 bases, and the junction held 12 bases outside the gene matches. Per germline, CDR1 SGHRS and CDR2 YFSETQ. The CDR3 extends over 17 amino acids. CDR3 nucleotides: TGCGCCAGCAGCCAAAGGGACAGAAAGGGAATGAACACTGAAGCTTTCTTT. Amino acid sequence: CASSQRDRKGMNTEAFF.

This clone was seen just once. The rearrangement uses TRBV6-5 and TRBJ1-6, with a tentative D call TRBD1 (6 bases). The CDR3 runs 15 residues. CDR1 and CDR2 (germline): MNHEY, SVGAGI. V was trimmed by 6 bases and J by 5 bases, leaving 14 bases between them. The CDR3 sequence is CASRAGRGDNSPLHF. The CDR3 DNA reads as TGTGCCAGCAGGGCCGGAAGGGGGGATAATTCACCCCTCCACTTT.

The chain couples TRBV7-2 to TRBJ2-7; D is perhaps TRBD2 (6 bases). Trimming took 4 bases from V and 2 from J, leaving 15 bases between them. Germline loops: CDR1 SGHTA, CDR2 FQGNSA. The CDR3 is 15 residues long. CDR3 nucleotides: TGTGCCAGCAGCTGGGGCGGGGTGGGAACCTACGAGCAGTACTTC. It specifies CASSWGGVGTYEQYF.

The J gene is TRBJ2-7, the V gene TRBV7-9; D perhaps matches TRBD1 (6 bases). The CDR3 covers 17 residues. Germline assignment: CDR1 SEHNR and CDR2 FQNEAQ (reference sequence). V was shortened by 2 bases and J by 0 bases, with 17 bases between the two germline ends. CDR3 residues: CASSLSDGGAYSYEQYF. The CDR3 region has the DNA TGTGCCAGCAGCTTAAGCGATGGGGGCGCTTACTCCTACGAGCAGTACTTC.

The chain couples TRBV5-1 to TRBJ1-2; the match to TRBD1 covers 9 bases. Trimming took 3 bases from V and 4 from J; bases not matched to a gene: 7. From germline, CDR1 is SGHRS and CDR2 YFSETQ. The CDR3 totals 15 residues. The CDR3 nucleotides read TGCGCCAGCAGCTCTACAGGGGGCGAAGGCTATGGCTACACCTTC. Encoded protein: CASSSTGGEGYGYTF. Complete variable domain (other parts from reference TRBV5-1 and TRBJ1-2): KAGVTQTPRYLIKTRGQQVTLSCSPISGHRSVSWYQQTPGQGLQFLFEYFSETQRNKGNFPGRFSGRQFSNSRSEMNVSTLELGDSALYLCASSSTGGEGYGYTFGSGTRLTVV.

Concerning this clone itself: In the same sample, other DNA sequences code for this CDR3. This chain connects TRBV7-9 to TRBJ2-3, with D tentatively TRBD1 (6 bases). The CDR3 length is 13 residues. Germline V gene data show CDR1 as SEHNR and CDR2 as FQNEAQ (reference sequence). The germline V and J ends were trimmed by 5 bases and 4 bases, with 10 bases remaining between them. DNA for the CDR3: TGTGCCAGCAGCCCCAGGGGACCAGATACGCAGTATTTT. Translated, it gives CASSPRGPDTQYF.